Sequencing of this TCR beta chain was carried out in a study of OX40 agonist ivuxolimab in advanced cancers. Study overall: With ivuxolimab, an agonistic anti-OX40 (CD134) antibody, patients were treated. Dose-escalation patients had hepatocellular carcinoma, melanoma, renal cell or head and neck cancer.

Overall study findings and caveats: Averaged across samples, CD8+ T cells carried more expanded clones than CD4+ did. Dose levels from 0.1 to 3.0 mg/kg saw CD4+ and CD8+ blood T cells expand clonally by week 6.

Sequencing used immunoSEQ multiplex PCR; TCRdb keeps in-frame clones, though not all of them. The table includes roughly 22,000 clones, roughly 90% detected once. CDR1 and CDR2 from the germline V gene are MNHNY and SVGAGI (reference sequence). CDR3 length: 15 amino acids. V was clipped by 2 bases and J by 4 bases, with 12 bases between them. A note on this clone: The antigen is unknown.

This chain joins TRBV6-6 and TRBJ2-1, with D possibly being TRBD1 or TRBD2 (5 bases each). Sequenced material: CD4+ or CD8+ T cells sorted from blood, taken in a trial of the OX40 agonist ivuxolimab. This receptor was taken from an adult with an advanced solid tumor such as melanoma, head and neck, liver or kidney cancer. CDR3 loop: CASSYTWDGYNEQFF. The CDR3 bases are TGTGCCAGCAGTTACACCTGGGACGGATACAATGAGCAGTTCTTC.